This TCR beta chain was captured by sequencing in a study of blood T cell repertoires in COVID-19. Across the study: Samples came from the United States, Italy and Spain, spanning acute and convalescent COVID-19. In each case, the material was cDNA or gDNA derived from T cells, B-cell-depleted T cells, or PBMCs.

The CDR3 is 18 amino acids. The trim removed 2 bases at V and 6 bases at J, leaving 16 bases unmatched. The germline V gene has CDR1 SGHRS and CDR2 YFSETQ. Sequencing used immunoSEQ multiplex PCR; TCRdb keeps in-frame clones, though not all of them. The table includes about 300,000 clones, roughly 83% detected once. The chain carries TRBV5-1 and TRBJ2-3; the match to TRBD2 covers 9 bases. The sample consisted of peripheral blood. The sequence derives from a woman aged 50 to 60 with acute or convalescent COVID-19. The chain's CDR3 is CASSFSLTREGDRDTQYF. CDR3 sequence (DNA): TGCGCCAGCAGCTTTTCGTTGACGCGGGAGGGCGACAGGGATACGCAGTATTTT.